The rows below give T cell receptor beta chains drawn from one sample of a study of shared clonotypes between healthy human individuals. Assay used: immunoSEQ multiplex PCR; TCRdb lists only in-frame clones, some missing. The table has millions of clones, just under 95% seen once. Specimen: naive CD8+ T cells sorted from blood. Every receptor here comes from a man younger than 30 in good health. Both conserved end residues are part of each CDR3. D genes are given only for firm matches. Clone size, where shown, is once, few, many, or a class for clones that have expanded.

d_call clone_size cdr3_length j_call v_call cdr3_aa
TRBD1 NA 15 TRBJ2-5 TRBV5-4 CASSYVQGLAETQYF
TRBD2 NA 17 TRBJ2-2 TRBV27 CASSSPPRGGVTGELFF
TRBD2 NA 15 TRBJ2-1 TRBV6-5 CASTLETSVGNEQFF
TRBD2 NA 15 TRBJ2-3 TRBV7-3 CASNTWASGQDTQYF
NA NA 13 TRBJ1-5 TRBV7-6 CASSLGPGQPQHF
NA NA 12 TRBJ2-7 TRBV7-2 CASSYTVYEQYF
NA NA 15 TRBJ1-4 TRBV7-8 CASSFWDGKNEKLFF
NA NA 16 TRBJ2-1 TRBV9 CASSIHPSASYNEQFF
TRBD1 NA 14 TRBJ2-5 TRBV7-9 CASSYRGPQETQYF
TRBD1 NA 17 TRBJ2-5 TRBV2 CARNEFIRRTGLETQYF
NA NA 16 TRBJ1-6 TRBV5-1 CASSYGVSSYNSPLHF
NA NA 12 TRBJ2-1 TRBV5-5 CASRGTYNEQFF
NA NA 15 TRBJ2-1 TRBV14 CASSQPDRNLNEQFF
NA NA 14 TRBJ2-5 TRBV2 CASSDGVRGETQYF
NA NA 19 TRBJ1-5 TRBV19 CASSPAGTPIGYSNQPQHF
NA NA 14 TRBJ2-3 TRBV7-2 CASSLVGSTDTQYF
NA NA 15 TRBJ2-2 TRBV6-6 CASSYSLGSTGELFF
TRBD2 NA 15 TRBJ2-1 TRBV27 CASRGRDYQNNEQFF
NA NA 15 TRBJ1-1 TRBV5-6 CASSKPQGLNTEAFF
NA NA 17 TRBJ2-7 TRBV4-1 CASSQEGGGGRSYEQYF
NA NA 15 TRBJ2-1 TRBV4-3 CASSQGIVVAHEQFF
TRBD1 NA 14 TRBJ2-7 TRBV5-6 CASSWATGGYEQYF
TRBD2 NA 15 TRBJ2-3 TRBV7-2 CASSLVASGTDTQYF
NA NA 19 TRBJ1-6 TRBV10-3 CAISENPPATYSYNSPLHF
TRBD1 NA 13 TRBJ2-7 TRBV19 CASSLGQGYEQYF
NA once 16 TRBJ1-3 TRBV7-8 CASSLAGGPPGNTIYF
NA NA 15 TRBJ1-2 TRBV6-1 CASSEWGVLNYGYTF
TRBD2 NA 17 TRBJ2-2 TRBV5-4 CASSWGTSGTNTGELFF
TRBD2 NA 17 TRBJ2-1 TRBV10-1 CASSESSSGGLRDEQFF
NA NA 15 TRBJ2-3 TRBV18 CASSPPETPGDTQYF
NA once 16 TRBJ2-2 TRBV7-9 CASSSPDAQNTGELFF
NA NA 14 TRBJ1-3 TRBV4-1 CASSRAIPGNTIYF
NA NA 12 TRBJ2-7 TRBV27 CASSSGDAEQYF
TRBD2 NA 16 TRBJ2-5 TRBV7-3 CASSPTGGADQETQYF
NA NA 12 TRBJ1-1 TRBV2 CASTDLGPEAFF